This T cell receptor (beta chain) derives from a study of response to subunit inactivated influenza vaccine. From the RT-PCR reads, TCRdb called clonotypes with MiXCR, one entry per CDR3 protein. The sample lists a few hundred thousand distinct CDR3 sequences, under 8.5% occurring once. CDR1 and CDR2 (germline): SGHVS, FQNEAQ. V lost 2 bases and J lost 0, with 11 bases in between. The CDR3 is 15 residues long. This clonotype was detected ten times or more. Its antigen is not identified. Study-wide points: Few new T cells, the authors suggested, are recruited by each seasonal influenza vaccination.

The J gene is TRBJ2-7, the V gene TRBV7-8, with D unresolved. The material was PBMCs from blood, obtained less than 30 months after vaccination. The clonotype originates from a man between 50 and 75 years old who received an inactivated influenza vaccine. CDR3 DNA: TGTGCCAGCAGCTTACGCCTCGTAAACTCCTACGAGCAGTACTTC. Translated: CASSLRLVNSYEQYF. The full variable domain, completed using reference TRBV7-8 and TRBJ2-7, is GAGVSQSPRYKVAKRGQDVALRCDPISGHVSLFWYQQALGQGPEFLTYFQNEAQLDKSGLPSDRFFAERPEGSVSTLKIQRTQQEDSAVYLCASSLRLVNSYEQYFGPGTRLTVT.